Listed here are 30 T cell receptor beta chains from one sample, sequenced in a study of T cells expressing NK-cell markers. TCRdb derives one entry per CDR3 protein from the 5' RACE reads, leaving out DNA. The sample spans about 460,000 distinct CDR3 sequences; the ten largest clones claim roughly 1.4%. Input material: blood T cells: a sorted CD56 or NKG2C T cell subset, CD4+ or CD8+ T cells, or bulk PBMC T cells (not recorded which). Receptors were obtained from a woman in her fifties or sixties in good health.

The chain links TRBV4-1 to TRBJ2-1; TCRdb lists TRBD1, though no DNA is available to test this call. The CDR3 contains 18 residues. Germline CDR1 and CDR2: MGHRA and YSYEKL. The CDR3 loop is CASSLRVGDGSSYNEQFF.

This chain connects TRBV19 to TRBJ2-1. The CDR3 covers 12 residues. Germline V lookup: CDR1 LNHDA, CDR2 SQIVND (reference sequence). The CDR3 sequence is CASSEIGNEQFF.

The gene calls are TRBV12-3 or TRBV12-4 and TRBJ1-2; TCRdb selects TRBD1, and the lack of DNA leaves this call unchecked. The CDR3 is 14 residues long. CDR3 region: CASSSARGGYGYTF.

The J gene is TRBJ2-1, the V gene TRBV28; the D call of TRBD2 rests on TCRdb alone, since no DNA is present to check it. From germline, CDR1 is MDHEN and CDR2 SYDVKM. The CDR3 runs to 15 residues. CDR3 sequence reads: CASSIQLAGVNEQFF.

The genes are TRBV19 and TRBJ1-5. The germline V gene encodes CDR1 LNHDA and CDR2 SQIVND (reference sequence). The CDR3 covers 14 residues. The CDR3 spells CASRRIDNNQPQHF.

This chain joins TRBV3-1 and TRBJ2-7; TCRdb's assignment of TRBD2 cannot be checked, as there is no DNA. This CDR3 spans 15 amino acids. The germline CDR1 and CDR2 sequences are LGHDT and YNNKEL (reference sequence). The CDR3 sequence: CASSRRPTPDYEQYF.

The CDR3 region is CSVAVSSGPDTQYF. V gene TRBV29-1 combines with J gene TRBJ2-3. From germline, CDR1 is SQVTM and CDR2 ANQGSEA. The CDR3 extends over 14 amino acids.

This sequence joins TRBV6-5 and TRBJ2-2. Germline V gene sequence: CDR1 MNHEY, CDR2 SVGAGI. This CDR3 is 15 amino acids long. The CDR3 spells CASSYAGLATGELFF.

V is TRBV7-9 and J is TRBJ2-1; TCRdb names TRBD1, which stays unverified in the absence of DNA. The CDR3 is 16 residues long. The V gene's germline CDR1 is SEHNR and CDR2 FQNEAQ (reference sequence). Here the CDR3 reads CASSSRQGRNFGEQFF.

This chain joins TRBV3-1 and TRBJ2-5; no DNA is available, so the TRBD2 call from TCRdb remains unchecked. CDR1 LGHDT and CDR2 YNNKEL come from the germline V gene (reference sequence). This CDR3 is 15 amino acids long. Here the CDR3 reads CASSQGAGGFETQYF.

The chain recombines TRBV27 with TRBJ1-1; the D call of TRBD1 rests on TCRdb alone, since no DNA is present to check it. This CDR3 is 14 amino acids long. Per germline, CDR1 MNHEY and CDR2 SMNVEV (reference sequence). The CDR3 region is CASTPGRQNTEAFF.

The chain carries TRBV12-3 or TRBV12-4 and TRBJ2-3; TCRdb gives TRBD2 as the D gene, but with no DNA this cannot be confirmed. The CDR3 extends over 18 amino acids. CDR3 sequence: CASSFPPSGRELGDTQYF.

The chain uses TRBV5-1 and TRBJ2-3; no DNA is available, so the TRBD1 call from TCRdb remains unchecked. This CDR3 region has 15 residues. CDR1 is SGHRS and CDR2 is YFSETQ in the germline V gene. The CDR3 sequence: CASSMDGEGTDTQYF.

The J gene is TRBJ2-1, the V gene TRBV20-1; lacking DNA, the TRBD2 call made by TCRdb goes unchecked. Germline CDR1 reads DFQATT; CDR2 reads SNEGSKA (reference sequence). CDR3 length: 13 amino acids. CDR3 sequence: CSARGLAANEQFF.

The CDR3 reads CASGPGQGGFNEQFF. The genes are TRBV12-5 and TRBJ2-1; as DNA is missing, the TRBD1 call by TCRdb cannot be tested. Germline CDR1 and CDR2: LGHNT and FRNRAP. The CDR3 covers 15 residues.

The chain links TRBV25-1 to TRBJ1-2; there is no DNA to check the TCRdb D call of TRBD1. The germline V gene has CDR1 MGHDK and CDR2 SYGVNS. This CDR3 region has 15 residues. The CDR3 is CASSELDSLNYGYTF.

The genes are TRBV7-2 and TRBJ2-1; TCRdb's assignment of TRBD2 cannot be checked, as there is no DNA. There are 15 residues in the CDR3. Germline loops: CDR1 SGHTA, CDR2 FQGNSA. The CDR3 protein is CASSFKPTPRDEQFF.

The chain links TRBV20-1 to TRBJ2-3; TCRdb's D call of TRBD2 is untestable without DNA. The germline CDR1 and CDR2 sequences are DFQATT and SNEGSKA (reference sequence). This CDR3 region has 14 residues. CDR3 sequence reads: CSARLAGLTDTQYF.

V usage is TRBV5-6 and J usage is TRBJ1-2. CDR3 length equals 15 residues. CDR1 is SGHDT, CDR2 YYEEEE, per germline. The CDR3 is CASSLGLEVIYGYTF.

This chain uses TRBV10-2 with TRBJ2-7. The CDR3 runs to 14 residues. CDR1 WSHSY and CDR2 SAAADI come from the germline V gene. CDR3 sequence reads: CASRPSDPSYEQYF.

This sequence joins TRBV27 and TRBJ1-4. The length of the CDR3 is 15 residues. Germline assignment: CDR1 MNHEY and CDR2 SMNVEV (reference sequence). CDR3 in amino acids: CASSPDGSVWGKLFF.

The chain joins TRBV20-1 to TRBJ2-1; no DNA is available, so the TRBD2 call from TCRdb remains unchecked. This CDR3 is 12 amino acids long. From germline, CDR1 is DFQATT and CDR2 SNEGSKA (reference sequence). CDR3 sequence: CSASGTSDEQFF.

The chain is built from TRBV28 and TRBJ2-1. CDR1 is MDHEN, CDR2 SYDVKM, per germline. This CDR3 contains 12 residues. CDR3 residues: CASSLRLNEQFF.

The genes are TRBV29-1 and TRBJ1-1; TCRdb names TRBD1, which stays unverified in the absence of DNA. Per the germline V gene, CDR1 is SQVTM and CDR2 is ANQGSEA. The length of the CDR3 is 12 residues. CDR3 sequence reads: CSPVRAGTEAFF.

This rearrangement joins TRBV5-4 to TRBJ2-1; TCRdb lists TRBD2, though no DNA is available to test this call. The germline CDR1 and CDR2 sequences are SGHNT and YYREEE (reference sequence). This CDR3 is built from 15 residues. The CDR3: CASSLDSIRSNEQFF.

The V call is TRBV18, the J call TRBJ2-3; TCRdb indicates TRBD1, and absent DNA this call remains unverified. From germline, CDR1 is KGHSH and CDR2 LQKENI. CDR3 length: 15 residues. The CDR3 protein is CASSPERSRTDTQYF. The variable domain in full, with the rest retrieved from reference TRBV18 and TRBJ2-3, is NAGVMQNPRHLVRRRGQEARLRCSPMKGHSHVYWYRQLPEEGLKFMVYLQKENIIDESGMPKERFSAEFPKEGPSILRIQQVVRGDSAAYFCASSPERSRTDTQYFGPGTRLTVL.

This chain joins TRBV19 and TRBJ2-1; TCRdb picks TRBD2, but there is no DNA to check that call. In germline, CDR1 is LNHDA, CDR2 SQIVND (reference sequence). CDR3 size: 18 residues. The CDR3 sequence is CASRKGLAGAVSYNEQFF.

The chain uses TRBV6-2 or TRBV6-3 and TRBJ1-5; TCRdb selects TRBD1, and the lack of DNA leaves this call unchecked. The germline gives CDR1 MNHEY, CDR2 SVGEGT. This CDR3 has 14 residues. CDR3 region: CASSSRSRAQPQHF.

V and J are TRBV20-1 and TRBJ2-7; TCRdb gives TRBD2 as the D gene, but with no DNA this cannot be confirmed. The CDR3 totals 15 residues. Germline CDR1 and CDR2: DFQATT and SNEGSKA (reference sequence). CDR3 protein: CSAKNSGGSPYEQYF.

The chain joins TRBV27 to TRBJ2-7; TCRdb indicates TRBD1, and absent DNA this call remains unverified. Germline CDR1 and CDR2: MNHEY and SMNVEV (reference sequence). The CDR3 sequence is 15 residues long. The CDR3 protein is CASRQQGAISYEQYF.